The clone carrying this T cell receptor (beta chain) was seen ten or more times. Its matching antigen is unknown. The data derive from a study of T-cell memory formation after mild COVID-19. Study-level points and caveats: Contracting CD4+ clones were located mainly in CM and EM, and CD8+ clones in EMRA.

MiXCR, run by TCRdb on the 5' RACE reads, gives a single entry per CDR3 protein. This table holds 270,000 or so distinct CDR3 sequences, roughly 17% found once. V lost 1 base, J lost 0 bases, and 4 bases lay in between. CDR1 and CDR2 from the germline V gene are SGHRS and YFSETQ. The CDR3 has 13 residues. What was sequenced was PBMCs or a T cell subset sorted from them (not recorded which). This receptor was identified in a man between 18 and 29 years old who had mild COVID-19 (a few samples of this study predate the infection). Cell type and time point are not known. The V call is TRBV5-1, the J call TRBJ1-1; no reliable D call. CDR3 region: CASSLKVNTEAFF. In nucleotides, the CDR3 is TGCGCCAGCAGCTTGAAGGTGAACACTGAAGCTTTCTTT.